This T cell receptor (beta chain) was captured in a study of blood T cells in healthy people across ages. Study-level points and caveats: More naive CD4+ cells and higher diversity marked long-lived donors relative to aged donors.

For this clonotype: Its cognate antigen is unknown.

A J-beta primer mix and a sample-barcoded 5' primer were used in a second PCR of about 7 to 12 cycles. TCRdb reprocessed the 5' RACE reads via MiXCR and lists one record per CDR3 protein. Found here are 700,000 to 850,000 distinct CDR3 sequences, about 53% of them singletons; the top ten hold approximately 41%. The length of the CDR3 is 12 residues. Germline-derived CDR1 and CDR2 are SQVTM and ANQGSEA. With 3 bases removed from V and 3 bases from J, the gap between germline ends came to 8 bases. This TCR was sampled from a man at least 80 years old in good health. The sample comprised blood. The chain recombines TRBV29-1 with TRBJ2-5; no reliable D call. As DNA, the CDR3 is TGCAGCGTTGAGAGTGCGGAAGAGACCCAGTACTTC. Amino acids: CSVESAEETQYF.